The rows below give T cell receptor beta chains drawn from one sample of a study of CD8 T cells in Susac syndrome. A single record per CDR3 protein comes from TCRdb applying MiXCR to the immunoSEQ multiplex PCR reads. The sample lists roughly 150,000 distinct CDR3 sequences; about 95% were seen once. Material for sequencing was CD8+ T cells from PBMCs. Receptors were obtained from a human donor with multiple sclerosis. CDR3s include the opening cysteine and the closing phenylalanine or tryptophan.

CASSSLREPVGTQYF,TRBV12-3/TRBV12-4,TRBJ2-5,15
CASSLWDFNSPLHF,TRBV7-2,TRBJ1-6,14
CASTASPANTEAFF,TRBV7-9,TRBJ1-1,14
CASSPVGGYNGYTF,TRBV25-1,TRBJ1-2,14
CSVERLSGERGETQYF,TRBV29-1,TRBJ2-5,16
CASSLSIRGEDTEAFF,TRBV27,TRBJ1-1,16
CASSQVGQLASYNEQFF,TRBV3-1,TRBJ2-1,17
CSARDLETFNQPQHF,TRBV20-1,TRBJ1-5,15
CATSRGGVGTNQPQHF,TRBV15,TRBJ1-5,16
CASSLSGARQETQYF,TRBV27,TRBJ2-5,15
CASSLIDEQFF,TRBV7-9,TRBJ2-1,11
CASSQVGPSTDTQYF,TRBV3-1,TRBJ2-3,15
CASGLDSMNTEAFF,TRBV12-5,TRBJ1-1,14
CAVSAGEYNEQFF,TRBV6-1,TRBJ2-1,13
CSARQGDGQETQYF,TRBV20-1,TRBJ2-5,14
CSVESLAEAFF,TRBV29-1,TRBJ1-1,11
CASSLYSGSGYTF,TRBV27,TRBJ1-2,13
CASRPDRGKTEAFF,TRBV5-6,TRBJ1-1,14
CASSYAQGWATDTQYF,TRBV2,TRBJ2-3,16
CATTDGGTDTQYF,TRBV15,TRBJ2-3,13
CATSRDRTYGYTF,TRBV15,TRBJ1-2,13
CASSGQGWAEAFF,TRBV5-1,TRBJ1-1,13
CSAATGGLNEKLFF,TRBV29-1,TRBJ1-4,14
CASTLGAGELFF,TRBV19,TRBJ2-2,12
CATSVGGSYNEQFF,TRBV24-1,TRBJ2-1,14
CASSSGTEYQETQYF,TRBV5-6,TRBJ2-5,15
CATSDPGKEETQYF,TRBV24-1,TRBJ2-5,14
CASSPRRRETQYF,TRBV12-3/TRBV12-4,TRBJ2-5,13
CASRSLTRDNEQFF,TRBV7-9,TRBJ2-1,14
CASSSTGYGYTF,TRBV27,TRBJ1-2,12
CSAAGQGGDGTQYF,TRBV29-1,TRBJ2-5,14
CAISESGGGSGNEQFF,TRBV10-3,TRBJ2-1,16
CSASVRGRLGNQPQHF,TRBV20-1,TRBJ1-5,16
CSARVPRSSTDTQYF,TRBV20-1,TRBJ2-3,15
CSARDPSGQSDTQYF,TRBV20-1,TRBJ2-3,15
CASGGSTGELFF,TRBV12-3/TRBV12-4,TRBJ2-2,12
CASSLGGRVTEAFF,TRBV5-1,TRBJ1-1,14
CSAPLVSGGPDEQFF,TRBV20-1,TRBJ2-1,15
CASSLSRWRGIDNEQFF,TRBV7-6,TRBJ2-1,17
CASSSGTGSQPQHF,TRBV6-2/TRBV6-3,TRBJ1-5,14
CASSVEGRGFEQYF,TRBV9,TRBJ2-7,14
CSAIFRDVFVAEAFF,TRBV20-1,TRBJ1-1,15
CAWGGLRETQYF,TRBV30,TRBJ2-5,12
CSGGPGNTGELFF,TRBV29-1,TRBJ2-2,13
CASSPGTGIGYTF,TRBV27,TRBJ1-2,13
CASSSTSGSTDTQYF,TRBV2,TRBJ2-3,15
CASSTSGGWDTEAFF,TRBV12-3/TRBV12-4,TRBJ1-1,15
CAWSVGGTEAFF,TRBV30,TRBJ1-1,12
CASSASGFYGYTF,TRBV25-1,TRBJ1-2,13
CASRLAGGADTQYF,TRBV27,TRBJ2-3,14
CASSLPLEETQYF,TRBV5-4,TRBJ2-5,13
CASTKGVGENYGYTF,TRBV3-1,TRBJ1-2,15
CASSGYRGEAFF,TRBV9,TRBJ1-1,12
CASSLSREAEAFF,TRBV13,TRBJ1-1,13
CATSREERTDTQYF,TRBV15,TRBJ2-3,14
CAWSVQGFGTDTQYF,TRBV30,TRBJ2-3,15
CASDASGGAPDEQFF,TRBV12-5,TRBJ2-1,15
CSVSDRGPNGYTF,TRBV29-1,TRBJ1-2,13
CASSSIGATDTQYF,TRBV7-2,TRBJ2-3,14
CASSVGASPRETQYF,TRBV9,TRBJ2-5,15